A selection of T cell receptor beta chains follows, all from one sample in a study of blood T cell repertoires in COVID-19. Measured with immunoSEQ multiplex PCR; TCRdb has only the in-frame clones, and not every one. The repertoire consists of more than 150,000 clones, with about four fifths occurring once and the leading ten covering around 12%. Source material: peripheral blood. Source of these receptors: a woman of 80 years or more with COVID-19, enrolled during active disease. Each CDR3 is given with its conserved first and last residue. Each record gives: CDR3 length, V gene, D gene, clone size, J gene, CDR3 DNA, CDR3 protein. The D gene is left open where the match is weak. Some rows mark clone size as missing; the rest say once, few, many or name a class of expanded clone.

len: 14
v_gene: TRBV7-8
d_gene: TRBD1
abundance: few
j_gene: TRBJ1-5
CDR3nt: TGTGCCAGCAGGGCTACAGGGGTCAATCAGCCCCAGCATTTT
CDR3aa: CASRATGVNQPQHF

len: 13
v_gene: TRBV11-3
d_gene: NA
abundance: NA
j_gene: TRBJ1-3
CDR3nt: TGTGCCAGCAGCTCGAATGTCGGGGACACCATATATTTT
CDR3aa: CASSSNVGDTIYF

len: 13
v_gene: TRBV7-8
d_gene: NA
abundance: NA
j_gene: TRBJ2-1
CDR3nt: TGTGCCAGCAGCCGCTTCTCCCAGTCTGAGCAGTTCTTC
CDR3aa: CASSRFSQSEQFF

len: 14
v_gene: TRBV19
d_gene: NA
abundance: NA
j_gene: TRBJ2-6
CDR3nt: TGTGCCAGTAGTTTTCAGACTGGGGCCAACGTCCTGACTTTC
CDR3aa: CASSFQTGANVLTF

len: 17
v_gene: TRBV5-6
d_gene: TRBD1
abundance: NA
j_gene: TRBJ2-1
CDR3nt: TGTGCCAGCAGCTTGGGGCCGCAGGACAGGGGGTACAATGAGCAGTTCTTC
CDR3aa: CASSLGPQDRGYNEQFF

len: 14
v_gene: TRBV18
d_gene: TRBD1
abundance: NA
j_gene: TRBJ1-4
CDR3nt: TGTGCCAGCTCACCGGACAGGGGAAGTGAAAAACTGTTTTTT
CDR3aa: CASSPDRGSEKLFF

len: 13
v_gene: TRBV2
d_gene: TRBD1
abundance: NA
j_gene: TRBJ1-1
CDR3nt: TGTGCCAGCACCCTATCCGGGACAGGGGGTGCTTTCTTT
CDR3aa: CASTLSGTGGAFF

len: 16
v_gene: TRBV20-1
d_gene: TRBD1
abundance: NA
j_gene: TRBJ1-5
CDR3nt: TGCAGTGCTAGTCTCGGACAGGGGGCTGGCAATCAGCCCCAGCATTTT
CDR3aa: CSASLGQGAGNQPQHF

len: 18
v_gene: TRBV5-1
d_gene: NA
abundance: NA
j_gene: TRBJ2-6
CDR3nt: TGCGCCAGCAGCGCTGCCGAGGGACAAGGCTCTGGGGCCAACGTCCTGACTTTC
CDR3aa: CASSAAEGQGSGANVLTF

len: 16
v_gene: TRBV2
d_gene: NA
abundance: NA
j_gene: TRBJ1-4
CDR3nt: TGTGCCAGCAGCCTCTACCTACCAGGGACTAATGAAAAACTGTTTTTT
CDR3aa: CASSLYLPGTNEKLFF

len: 14
v_gene: TRBV5-1
d_gene: TRBD2
abundance: NA
j_gene: TRBJ2-7
CDR3nt: TGCGCCAGCAGCCTTCGGACTAGCGGAGGCGAGCAGTACTTC
CDR3aa: CASSLRTSGGEQYF

len: 13
v_gene: TRBV10-3
d_gene: NA
abundance: NA
j_gene: TRBJ1-2
CDR3nt: TGTGCCATCAGTGATGGAGGGAAGTACGGCTACACCTTC
CDR3aa: CAISDGGKYGYTF

len: 15
v_gene: TRBV5-1
d_gene: TRBD1
abundance: once
j_gene: TRBJ1-3
CDR3nt: TGCGCCAGCAGCCCGCGACAGGGGCAGGGAAACACCATATATTTT
CDR3aa: CASSPRQGQGNTIYF

len: 15
v_gene: TRBV28
d_gene: TRBD2
abundance: NA
j_gene: TRBJ2-2
CDR3nt: TGTGCCAGCAGGCGGGCTAGCGGCCACACCGGGGAGCTGTTTTTT
CDR3aa: CASRRASGHTGELFF

len: 14
v_gene: TRBV2
d_gene: NA
abundance: NA
j_gene: TRBJ2-2
CDR3nt: TGTGCCAGCAGTGGGAGCCGGGGCACCGGGGAGCTGTTTTTT
CDR3aa: CASSGSRGTGELFF

len: 16
v_gene: TRBV27
d_gene: TRBD2
abundance: NA
j_gene: TRBJ2-1
CDR3nt: TGTGCCAGCTCCATAGAGCCTAGCGGGGGGTACAATGAGCAGTTCTTC
CDR3aa: CASSIEPSGGYNEQFF

len: 13
v_gene: TRBV18
d_gene: NA
abundance: NA
j_gene: TRBJ2-5
CDR3nt: TGTGCCAGCTCAGCGGGGGCCCAAGAGACCCAGTACTTC
CDR3aa: CASSAGAQETQYF

len: 18
v_gene: TRBV24-1
d_gene: NA
abundance: few
j_gene: TRBJ2-5
CDR3nt: TGTGCCACCAGTGATTACATGGGAACGGGACCCGCGGGGGAGACCCAGTACTTC
CDR3aa: CATSDYMGTGPAGETQYF

len: 16
v_gene: TRBV6-2/TRBV6-3
d_gene: TRBD1
abundance: NA
j_gene: TRBJ1-2
CDR3nt: TGTGCCAGCAGTTACCCGAGGGGACAGCCTAACTATGGCTACACCTTC
CDR3aa: CASSYPRGQPNYGYTF

len: 15
v_gene: TRBV24-1
d_gene: NA
abundance: NA
j_gene: TRBJ2-1
CDR3nt: TGTGCCACCAGTGCACAGGGCAGTCCCTACAATGAGCAGTTCTTC
CDR3aa: CATSAQGSPYNEQFF

len: 15
v_gene: TRBV27
d_gene: NA
abundance: NA
j_gene: TRBJ2-2
CDR3nt: TGTGCCAGCAGTCTGACGGGGATCTGGCCCGGGGAGCTGTTTTTT
CDR3aa: CASSLTGIWPGELFF

len: 13
v_gene: TRBV6-2/TRBV6-3
d_gene: NA
abundance: NA
j_gene: TRBJ2-1
CDR3nt: TGTGCCAGCAGTTCCTCCGGGACTCCCGGGGTGTTCTTC
CDR3aa: CASSSSGTPGVFF

len: 14
v_gene: TRBV2
d_gene: TRBD1
abundance: NA
j_gene: TRBJ1-1
CDR3nt: TGTGCCAGCAGTGGGACAGGGGGCATCACTGAAGCTTTCTTT
CDR3aa: CASSGTGGITEAFF

len: 13
v_gene: TRBV2
d_gene: NA
abundance: NA
j_gene: TRBJ1-3
CDR3nt: TGTGCCAGTTTACAGGGCTCTGGAAACACCATATATTTT
CDR3aa: CASLQGSGNTIYF

len: 14
v_gene: TRBV2
d_gene: TRBD1
abundance: NA
j_gene: TRBJ2-7
CDR3nt: TGTGCCATTTGGACGACAGGGATCCCCTACGAGCAGTACTTC
CDR3aa: CAIWTTGIPYEQYF

len: 11
v_gene: TRBV20-1
d_gene: NA
abundance: NA
j_gene: TRBJ2-7
CDR3nt: TGCAGTGCTCTACGGGATTCGGGGCAGTACTTC
CDR3aa: CSALRDSGQYF

len: 16
v_gene: TRBV11-3
d_gene: NA
abundance: NA
j_gene: TRBJ2-5
CDR3nt: TGTGCCAGCAGCTTTTCGGGACAAGCCCTCCAAGAGACCCAGTACTTC
CDR3aa: CASSFSGQALQETQYF

len: 14
v_gene: TRBV27
d_gene: NA
abundance: NA
j_gene: TRBJ2-3
CDR3nt: TGTGCCAGCAGTTTATATCCTAACACAGATACGCAGTATTTT
CDR3aa: CASSLYPNTDTQYF

len: 14
v_gene: TRBV5-1
d_gene: NA
abundance: NA
j_gene: TRBJ2-7
CDR3nt: TGCGCCAGCAGCCCCGACACTTCGGCCTACGAGCAGTACTTC
CDR3aa: CASSPDTSAYEQYF

len: 17
v_gene: TRBV4-1
d_gene: NA
abundance: NA
j_gene: TRBJ2-1
CDR3nt: TGCGCCAGCAGCCAAGCTGGGATAGCGGCCTCCTACAATGAGCAGTTCTTC
CDR3aa: CASSQAGIAASYNEQFF

len: 13
v_gene: TRBV28
d_gene: NA
abundance: once
j_gene: TRBJ2-7
CDR3nt: TGTGCCAGCAGTTTCACAGAGACCTACGAGCAGTACTTC
CDR3aa: CASSFTETYEQYF

len: 15
v_gene: TRBV7-8
d_gene: NA
abundance: once
j_gene: TRBJ1-1
CDR3nt: TGTGCCAGCAGCTTAGATAGCGGCGGGAACACTGAAGCTTTCTTT
CDR3aa: CASSLDSGGNTEAFF

len: 14
v_gene: TRBV7-9
d_gene: NA
abundance: NA
j_gene: TRBJ1-6
CDR3nt: TGTGCCAGCAGCTTCGCGGGAATTAATTCACCCCTCCACTTT
CDR3aa: CASSFAGINSPLHF

len: 14
v_gene: TRBV27
d_gene: NA
abundance: NA
j_gene: TRBJ2-7
CDR3nt: TGTGCCAGCAGTTCCCACAGGGATCCCTACGAGCAGTACTTC
CDR3aa: CASSSHRDPYEQYF

len: 14
v_gene: TRBV9
d_gene: NA
abundance: NA
j_gene: TRBJ1-4
CDR3nt: TGTGCCAGCAGCGTCTCCGGGTCTAATGAAAAACTGTTTTTT
CDR3aa: CASSVSGSNEKLFF

len: 15
v_gene: TRBV3-1/TRBV3-2
d_gene: NA
abundance: NA
j_gene: TRBJ1-3
CDR3nt: TGTGCCAGCAGCCAAGAGGGTTGGGCCGGAAACACCATATATTTT
CDR3aa: CASSQEGWAGNTIYF

len: 11
v_gene: TRBV28
d_gene: NA
abundance: NA
j_gene: TRBJ1-2
CDR3nt: TGTGCCAGCGGCAGGGGTTATGGCTACACCTTC
CDR3aa: CASGRGYGYTF

len: 13
v_gene: TRBV9
d_gene: TRBD1
abundance: NA
j_gene: TRBJ1-1
CDR3nt: TGTGCCAGCAGCTCGGACAGGGGGACTGAAGCTTTCTTT
CDR3aa: CASSSDRGTEAFF

len: 15
v_gene: TRBV15
d_gene: NA
abundance: NA
j_gene: TRBJ1-1
CDR3nt: TGTGCCACCAGCAGAGATCGGACCGGCAGGGCTGAAGCTTTCTTT
CDR3aa: CATSRDRTGRAEAFF

len: 16
v_gene: TRBV5-1
d_gene: TRBD2
abundance: NA
j_gene: TRBJ2-3
CDR3nt: TGCGCCAGCAGCTCCCGACTAGCGGGAGGTAGGGATACGCAGTATTTT
CDR3aa: CASSSRLAGGRDTQYF

len: 14
v_gene: TRBV9
d_gene: NA
abundance: NA
j_gene: TRBJ1-2
CDR3nt: TGTGCCAGCAGCGTAGGGGATACAGGGTATGGCTACACCTTC
CDR3aa: CASSVGDTGYGYTF

len: 15
v_gene: TRBV6-1
d_gene: TRBD1
abundance: once
j_gene: TRBJ2-7
CDR3nt: TGTGCCAGCAGTGAAGGGACAGGGAGGTCCTACGAGCAGTACTTC
CDR3aa: CASSEGTGRSYEQYF